This T cell receptor beta chain was recorded in a study of blood T cell repertoires in COVID-19. The overall study: The United States, Italy and Spain were the sources of the acute and convalescent COVID-19 samples.

CDR1 and CDR2 (germline): WNHNN, SYGVQD (reference sequence). This CDR3 region has 16 residues. V was pared by 0 bases and J by 5 bases, with 7 bases of the junction left unmatched. Authors' analysis steps: Estimated nucleated cell counts came from reference gene primer amplification. The repertoire was sequenced with immunoSEQ multiplex PCR; TCRdb's copy has only in-frame clones and lacks some. Clone size and V and J calls were adopted from that table, with D and trimming inferred from the DNA. The sample consists of under 300,000 clones, about 82% of them appearing once. This sequence originates from an older man with acute or convalescent COVID-19. V and J are TRBV10-1 and TRBJ2-7, with 10 bases lining up with TRBD1. Input material: peripheral blood. This CDR3 is CASSESGQGIKDEQYF. The CDR3 DNA is TGCGCCAGCAGTGAGTCGGGACAGGGGATTAAGGACGAGCAGTACTTC.